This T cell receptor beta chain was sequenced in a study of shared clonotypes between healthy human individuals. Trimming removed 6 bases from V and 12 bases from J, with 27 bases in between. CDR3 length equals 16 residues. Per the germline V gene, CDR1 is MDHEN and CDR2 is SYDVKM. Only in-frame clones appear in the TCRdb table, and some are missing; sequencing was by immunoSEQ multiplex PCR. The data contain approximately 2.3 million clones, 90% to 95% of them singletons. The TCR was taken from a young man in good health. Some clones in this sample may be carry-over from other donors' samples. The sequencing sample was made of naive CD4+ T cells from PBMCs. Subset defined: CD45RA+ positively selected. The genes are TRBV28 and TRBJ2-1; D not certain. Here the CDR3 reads CASRDPLRGVWFGQFF. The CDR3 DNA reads TGTGCCAGCAGGGACCCTCTAAGAGGAGTATGGTTTGGGCAGTTCTTC.